A selection of T cell receptor beta chains follows, all from one sample in a study of T cells in Graves' hyperthyroidism and ophthalmopathy. TCRdb itself ran the multiplex PCR reads through MiXCR, one entry per CDR3 protein. The repertoire consists of under 350,000 distinct CDR3 sequences, with approximately 15% occurring once and the leading ten covering 30% to 35%. The specimen sequenced was blood. The receptor source for this set is a woman between 35 and 50 years old with Graves' ophthalmopathy. CDR3s include the opening cysteine and the closing phenylalanine or tryptophan. The order of the fields is CDR3 DNA, CDR3 protein, clone size, V gene, D gene, J gene. D genes are given only for firm matches. Size values are once, few and many counts, or a class for expanded clones, and some rows have none.

CDR3 DNA: TGTGCCAGCAGCCAACGAGTCTTAACTAGTCGCACAGATACGCAGTATTTT
CDR3 protein: CASSQRVLTSRTDTQYF
clone size: NA
V gene: TRBV28
D gene: NA
J gene: TRBJ2-3

CDR3 DNA: TGTGCCAGCAGTTGGGAACCAGTTGGGGGAGATTCCTACGAGCAGTACTTC
CDR3 protein: CASSWEPVGGDSYEQYF
clone size: NA
V gene: TRBV28
D gene: NA
J gene: TRBJ2-7

CDR3 DNA: TGCAGCGTAAAACCGGGACAGGGGGCTGTTGGCGGGGAGCTGTTTTTT
CDR3 protein: CSVKPGQGAVGGELFF
clone size: many
V gene: TRBV29-1
D gene: TRBD1
J gene: TRBJ2-2

CDR3 DNA: TGTGCCAGCAGCCAGGATGTGGGGACTGAAGCTTTCTTT
CDR3 protein: CASSQDVGTEAFF
clone size: many
V gene: TRBV11-2
D gene: NA
J gene: TRBJ1-1

CDR3 DNA: TGTGCCAGCAGTTTGGGCCAGGGGGTTGGTACTGGCTACACCTTC
CDR3 protein: CASSLGQGVGTGYTF
clone size: many
V gene: TRBV12-3/TRBV12-4
D gene: TRBD1
J gene: TRBJ1-2

CDR3 DNA: TGTGCCAGTAGTACCCGGAGGGCGGGGGAGACCCAGTACTTC
CDR3 protein: CASSTRRAGETQYF
clone size: many
V gene: TRBV19
D gene: NA
J gene: TRBJ2-5

CDR3 DNA: TGTGCCACCAGTGGGACAGAAGCCTCTGGGGCCAACGTCCTGACTTTC
CDR3 protein: CATSGTEASGANVLTF
clone size: many
V gene: TRBV24-1
D gene: NA
J gene: TRBJ2-6

CDR3 DNA: TGTGCCAGCAGTACCTTCGACAGCCTCTCCCACTATGGCTACACCTTC
CDR3 protein: CASSTFDSLSHYGYTF
clone size: many
V gene: TRBV6-1
D gene: NA
J gene: TRBJ1-2

CDR3 DNA: TGTGCCAGCAGTTCGGCGGGAGATGGCTACACCTTC
CDR3 protein: CASSSAGDGYTF
clone size: many
V gene: TRBV27
D gene: NA
J gene: TRBJ1-2

CDR3 DNA: TGCGCCAGCAGCTCTCGGAACAGAGGGGGTTTGGAGACCCAGTACTTC
CDR3 protein: CASSSRNRGGLETQYF
clone size: once
V gene: TRBV5-1
D gene: NA
J gene: TRBJ2-5

CDR3 DNA: TGTGCCAGCAGTCCAAGGTCCCCAGCGGGGGAGGAAGAGACCCAGTACTTC
CDR3 protein: CASSPRSPAGEEETQYF
clone size: many
V gene: TRBV12-3/TRBV12-4
D gene: TRBD2
J gene: TRBJ2-5

CDR3 DNA: TGTGCCAGCAGCTTGAGCCAGATTCACCGAGGCTACGAGCAGTACTTC
CDR3 protein: CASSLSQIHRGYEQYF
clone size: NA
V gene: TRBV5-6
D gene: NA
J gene: TRBJ2-7

CDR3 DNA: TGTGCCAGCGGTGAAACAGGGCAAGAGACCCAGTACTTC
CDR3 protein: CASGETGQETQYF
clone size: many
V gene: TRBV3-1
D gene: NA
J gene: TRBJ2-5

CDR3 DNA: TGTGCCAGCAGTTGGGGGGGGAGCACAGATACGCAGTATTTT
CDR3 protein: CASSWGGSTDTQYF
clone size: many
V gene: TRBV12-3/TRBV12-4
D gene: TRBD2
J gene: TRBJ2-3

CDR3 DNA: TGTGCCAGCCGGCGGGATGGCACAGATACGCAGTATTTT
CDR3 protein: CASRRDGTDTQYF
clone size: many
V gene: TRBV28
D gene: NA
J gene: TRBJ2-3

CDR3 DNA: TGTGCCAGCAGCCCAGGGGGACGGATCTCCTACGAGCAGTACTTC
CDR3 protein: CASSPGGRISYEQYF
clone size: many
V gene: TRBV7-2
D gene: TRBD1
J gene: TRBJ2-7

CDR3 DNA: TGTGCCAGCAGTGAAGGGTCAGGCACAGATACGCAGTATTTT
CDR3 protein: CASSEGSGTDTQYF
clone size: many
V gene: TRBV6-1
D gene: NA
J gene: TRBJ2-3

CDR3 DNA: TGCAGTGCTAGAGCGGCAGGGAGTGCCAATCAGCCCCAGCATTTT
CDR3 protein: CSARAAGSANQPQHF
clone size: many
V gene: TRBV20-1
D gene: NA
J gene: TRBJ1-5

CDR3 DNA: TGTGCCAGCAGCTTAGAGGCGTCGGTTGCAGATACGCAGTATTTT
CDR3 protein: CASSLEASVADTQYF
clone size: many
V gene: TRBV7-6
D gene: NA
J gene: TRBJ2-3

CDR3 DNA: TGCGCCAGCAGATCCGAAGAGACCCAGTACTTC
CDR3 protein: CASRSEETQYF
clone size: few
V gene: TRBV5-1
D gene: NA
J gene: TRBJ2-5

CDR3 DNA: TGTGCCAGCAGCTTCAACCGGGACAGGGGCTATGGCTACACCTTC
CDR3 protein: CASSFNRDRGYGYTF
clone size: NA
V gene: TRBV7-9
D gene: TRBD1
J gene: TRBJ1-2

CDR3 DNA: TGCAGTGCTACCTTAGGGCCGTACAATGAGCAGTTCTTC
CDR3 protein: CSATLGPYNEQFF
clone size: many
V gene: TRBV20-1
D gene: NA
J gene: TRBJ2-1

CDR3 DNA: TGTGCCAGCAGTTTGTCCGGGGGGGTCTACAATGAGCAGTTCTTC
CDR3 protein: CASSLSGGVYNEQFF
clone size: many
V gene: TRBV12-3/TRBV12-4
D gene: TRBD2
J gene: TRBJ2-1

CDR3 DNA: TGTGCCACCAGCAGAGATGCGGGCGCCACAGATACGCAGTATTTT
CDR3 protein: CATSRDAGATDTQYF
clone size: NA
V gene: TRBV15
D gene: NA
J gene: TRBJ2-3

CDR3 DNA: TGTGCCAGCAGCTTAGACCCGGGACAGGGGTCCTACGAGCAGTACTTC
CDR3 protein: CASSLDPGQGSYEQYF
clone size: NA
V gene: TRBV7-9
D gene: TRBD1
J gene: TRBJ2-7

CDR3 DNA: TGTGCCACGGGGGGCACAGATACGCAGTATTTT
CDR3 protein: CATGGTDTQYF
clone size: many
V gene: TRBV19
D gene: NA
J gene: TRBJ2-3

CDR3 DNA: TGCAGTGCCACAGGGGGATTAAATGAAAAACTGTTTTTT
CDR3 protein: CSATGGLNEKLFF
clone size: many
V gene: TRBV20-1
D gene: TRBD1
J gene: TRBJ1-4

CDR3 DNA: TGTGCCAGCAGCCAAGTGGTAACACTAGCGGGAGCTCACGGCGAGCAGTTCTTC
CDR3 protein: CASSQVVTLAGAHGEQFF
clone size: NA
V gene: TRBV14
D gene: TRBD2
J gene: TRBJ2-1

CDR3 DNA: TGTGCCAGCAGGTACAGGAGCAATCAGCCCCAGCATTTT
CDR3 protein: CASRYRSNQPQHF
clone size: many
V gene: TRBV12-3/TRBV12-4
D gene: NA
J gene: TRBJ1-5

CDR3 DNA: TGTGCCAGCAGCTTGCGGGAGGCGGGTGGCTACACCTTC
CDR3 protein: CASSLREAGGYTF
clone size: NA
V gene: TRBV11-2
D gene: NA
J gene: TRBJ1-2

CDR3 DNA: TGTGCCAGCAGTTTATTGGACAGGGCCTACAATGAGCAGTTCTTC
CDR3 protein: CASSLLDRAYNEQFF
clone size: NA
V gene: TRBV27
D gene: TRBD1
J gene: TRBJ2-1